This is a list of T cell receptor beta chains from one sample in a study of cytomegalovirus exposure and HLA in healthy donors. Some clones are missing from TCRdb's copy, which holds only in-frame ones; the method was immunoSEQ multiplex PCR. The table includes under 200,000 clones, approximately 78% detected once. What was sequenced was PBMCs. The receptors shown here come from a woman aged 18-35 years in good health and CMV-seronegative. CDR3s include the opening cysteine and the closing phenylalanine or tryptophan. A D gene is named only where the DNA matches it firmly. Clone size is given for some rows only: seen once, a few or many times, or a class if the clone is expanded.

clone_size: NA
d_call: TRBD2
v_call: TRBV6-6
j_call: TRBJ2-2
cdr3_aa: CASSSSGGGTGELFF
cdr3_nt: TGTGCCAGCAGTTCGAGCGGGGGGGGGACCGGGGAGCTGTTTTTT

clone_size: NA
d_call: TRBD2
v_call: TRBV25-1
j_call: TRBJ2-1
cdr3_aa: CASTGTSENEQFF
cdr3_nt: TGTGCCAGCACCGGGACTAGCGAGAATGAGCAGTTCTTC

clone_size: NA
d_call: NA
v_call: TRBV4-1
j_call: TRBJ1-1
cdr3_aa: CASSGRQDMNTEAFF
cdr3_nt: TGCGCCAGCAGCGGACGACAGGACATGAACACTGAAGCTTTCTTT

clone_size: few
d_call: NA
v_call: TRBV4-1
j_call: TRBJ1-2
cdr3_aa: CASSQEEGPTFFGYTF
cdr3_nt: TGCGCCAGCAGCCAAGAGGAGGGGCCAACTTTCTTCGGCTACACCTTC

clone_size: NA
d_call: NA
v_call: TRBV25-1
j_call: TRBJ2-1
cdr3_aa: CASSEERSRSYNEQFF
cdr3_nt: TGTGCCAGCAGTGAAGAGCGGAGCCGGTCCTACAATGAGCAGTTCTTC

clone_size: NA
d_call: TRBD1
v_call: TRBV7-9
j_call: TRBJ2-2
cdr3_aa: CAGQGTNTGELFF
cdr3_nt: TGTGCCGGACAGGGGACGAACACCGGGGAGCTGTTTTTT

clone_size: few
d_call: NA
v_call: TRBV6-5
j_call: TRBJ1-2
cdr3_aa: CASSYGAGYTF
cdr3_nt: TGTGCCAGCAGTTATGGGGCAGGCTACACCTTC

clone_size: NA
d_call: TRBD2
v_call: TRBV9
j_call: TRBJ2-1
cdr3_aa: CASSVEGTRAGNEQFF
cdr3_nt: TGTGCCAGCAGCGTAGAAGGGACTAGAGCGGGCAATGAGCAGTTCTTC

clone_size: NA
d_call: TRBD1
v_call: TRBV13
j_call: TRBJ2-7
cdr3_aa: CASSSNGGQGSRFSYEQYF
cdr3_nt: TGTGCCAGCAGCTCCAATGGGGGACAGGGCTCGCGATTTTCCTACGAGCAGTACTTC

clone_size: NA
d_call: TRBD1
v_call: TRBV7-9
j_call: TRBJ1-5
cdr3_aa: CASSSYRQGGHQPQHF
cdr3_nt: TGTGCCAGCAGCTCCTACCGACAGGGGGGCCATCAGCCCCAGCATTTT

clone_size: NA
d_call: TRBD2
v_call: TRBV19
j_call: TRBJ2-3
cdr3_aa: CASTWGGSTDTQYF
cdr3_nt: TGTGCCAGTACATGGGGAGGGAGCACAGATACGCAGTATTTT

clone_size: NA
d_call: TRBD2
v_call: TRBV19
j_call: TRBJ2-3
cdr3_aa: CASTTSAGGTDTQYF
cdr3_nt: TGTGCCAGTACCACCTCAGCGGGAGGAACAGATACGCAGTATTTT

clone_size: NA
d_call: NA
v_call: TRBV30
j_call: TRBJ2-6
cdr3_aa: CACTRAGANVLTF
cdr3_nt: TGTGCCTGCACGAGGGCTGGGGCCAACGTCCTGACTTTC

clone_size: NA
d_call: TRBD1
v_call: TRBV7-9
j_call: TRBJ2-7
cdr3_aa: CASSSGTGNYEQYF
cdr3_nt: TGTGCCAGCAGCTCTGGGACAGGGAACTACGAGCAGTACTTC

clone_size: NA
d_call: NA
v_call: TRBV18
j_call: TRBJ1-4
cdr3_aa: CASSPQGEQKLFF
cdr3_nt: TGTGCCAGCTCACCCCAGGGTGAGCAGAAACTGTTTTTT

clone_size: NA
d_call: TRBD2
v_call: TRBV30
j_call: TRBJ2-2
cdr3_aa: CAWSVSSGRAGELFF
cdr3_nt: TGTGCCTGGAGTGTATCCAGCGGGAGAGCCGGGGAGCTGTTTTTT

clone_size: NA
d_call: NA
v_call: TRBV9
j_call: TRBJ1-1
cdr3_aa: CASSVVEGATEAFF
cdr3_nt: TGTGCCAGCAGCGTAGTTGAGGGAGCCACTGAAGCTTTCTTT

clone_size: NA
d_call: NA
v_call: TRBV7-8
j_call: TRBJ1-1
cdr3_aa: CASSHPVGTTRNTEAFF
cdr3_nt: TGTGCCAGCAGCCATCCGGTGGGCACGACACGGAACACTGAAGCTTTCTTT

clone_size: few
d_call: NA
v_call: TRBV9
j_call: TRBJ2-2
cdr3_aa: CASSIQGSGELFF
cdr3_nt: TGTGCCAGCAGCATACAGGGATCCGGGGAGCTGTTTTTT

clone_size: NA
d_call: NA
v_call: TRBV25-1
j_call: TRBJ1-5
cdr3_aa: CASTGAGGNQPQHF
cdr3_nt: TGTGCCAGCACAGGGGCAGGGGGCAATCAGCCCCAGCATTTT

clone_size: NA
d_call: TRBD1
v_call: TRBV19
j_call: TRBJ2-4
cdr3_aa: CASSWDRGPDIQYF
cdr3_nt: TGTGCCAGTAGTTGGGACAGGGGGCCGGACATTCAGTACTTC

clone_size: NA
d_call: NA
v_call: TRBV27
j_call: TRBJ1-1
cdr3_aa: CASSLRRQKETEAFF
cdr3_nt: TGTGCCAGCAGTTTACGGCGGCAGAAGGAGACTGAAGCTTTCTTT

clone_size: NA
d_call: TRBD1
v_call: TRBV5-1
j_call: TRBJ2-7
cdr3_aa: CASSPRQGAPEQYF
cdr3_nt: TGCGCCAGCTCCCCCCGACAGGGGGCCCCCGAGCAGTACTTC

clone_size: NA
d_call: NA
v_call: TRBV5-5
j_call: TRBJ1-1
cdr3_aa: CASSINGGNTEAFF
cdr3_nt: TGTGCCAGCAGCATAAACGGGGGGAACACTGAAGCTTTCTTT

clone_size: NA
d_call: NA
v_call: TRBV19
j_call: TRBJ2-7
cdr3_aa: CASSMGQGLHEQYF
cdr3_nt: TGTGCCAGTAGTATGGGGCAGGGTCTCCACGAGCAGTACTTC

clone_size: NA
d_call: TRBD1
v_call: TRBV2
j_call: TRBJ1-3
cdr3_aa: CASSEDRDRVWRNTIYF
cdr3_nt: TGTGCCAGCAGTGAAGACCGGGACAGGGTGTGGAGAAACACCATATATTTT

clone_size: NA
d_call: NA
v_call: TRBV28
j_call: TRBJ2-5
cdr3_aa: CASSFGRGPLQETQYF
cdr3_nt: TGTGCCAGCAGTTTTGGGCGGGGGCCCCTTCAAGAGACCCAGTACTTC

clone_size: NA
d_call: NA
v_call: TRBV15
j_call: TRBJ1-4
cdr3_aa: CATSRVSNEKLFF
cdr3_nt: TGTGCCACCAGCAGAGTTAGTAATGAAAAACTGTTTTTT

clone_size: few
d_call: TRBD1
v_call: TRBV27
j_call: TRBJ2-3
cdr3_aa: CASSPGPGQKPTDTQYF
cdr3_nt: TGTGCCAGCAGTCCGGGACCGGGACAGAAACCCACAGATACGCAGTATTTT

clone_size: NA
d_call: TRBD2
v_call: TRBV19
j_call: TRBJ2-1
cdr3_aa: CASSSPRGGRANEQFF
cdr3_nt: TGTGCCAGTAGTTCCCCCCGCGGCGGGAGGGCGAATGAGCAGTTCTTC

clone_size: NA
d_call: TRBD2
v_call: TRBV18
j_call: TRBJ2-1
cdr3_aa: CASSSGTSGPYNEQFF
cdr3_nt: TGTGCCAGCTCATCCGGGACTAGCGGACCCTACAATGAGCAGTTCTTC

clone_size: NA
d_call: TRBD2
v_call: TRBV7-2
j_call: TRBJ2-3
cdr3_aa: CASSPLRGTSGSTDTQYF
cdr3_nt: TGTGCCAGCAGCCCCCTACGTGGGACTAGCGGCAGCACAGATACGCAGTATTTT

clone_size: NA
d_call: NA
v_call: TRBV7-9
j_call: TRBJ2-1
cdr3_aa: CASSPRTPGQDYNEQFF
cdr3_nt: TGTGCCAGCAGCCCCCGTACCCCGGGACAAGATTACAATGAGCAGTTCTTC

clone_size: NA
d_call: TRBD1
v_call: TRBV5-6
j_call: TRBJ2-1
cdr3_aa: CASSWRDRLYNEQFF
cdr3_nt: TGTGCCAGCAGCTGGCGGGACAGGCTATACAATGAGCAGTTCTTC

clone_size: NA
d_call: NA
v_call: TRBV30
j_call: TRBJ1-2
cdr3_aa: CAWSPGGFDGYTF
cdr3_nt: TGTGCCTGGAGTCCGGGGGGGTTCGATGGCTACACCTTC

clone_size: NA
d_call: TRBD2
v_call: TRBV28
j_call: TRBJ2-3
cdr3_aa: CASSLQREGLGDTQYF
cdr3_nt: TGTGCCAGCAGTTTACAGCGGGAGGGCCTAGGAGATACGCAGTATTTT

clone_size: few
d_call: NA
v_call: TRBV5-1
j_call: TRBJ2-2
cdr3_aa: CASRWFAGLSGELFF
cdr3_nt: TGCGCCAGCCGATGGTTCGCGGGACTGAGTGGGGAGCTGTTTTTT

clone_size: NA
d_call: TRBD1
v_call: TRBV7-8
j_call: TRBJ2-5
cdr3_aa: CASSSRTGPQETQYF
cdr3_nt: TGTGCCAGCAGCTCGCGGACAGGACCCCAAGAGACCCAGTACTTC

clone_size: NA
d_call: NA
v_call: TRBV5-3
j_call: TRBJ2-7
cdr3_aa: CARSLVEDADNSYEQYF
cdr3_nt: TGTGCCAGAAGCTTGGTGGAGGACGCCGACAATTCCTACGAGCAGTACTTC

clone_size: NA
d_call: TRBD1
v_call: TRBV28
j_call: TRBJ1-2
cdr3_aa: CASSSYTTGIVYGYTF
cdr3_nt: TGTGCCAGCAGTTCCTACACGACAGGGATCGTCTATGGCTACACCTTC

clone_size: NA
d_call: NA
v_call: TRBV4-3
j_call: TRBJ2-4
cdr3_aa: CASSQDPKNIQYF
cdr3_nt: TGCGCCAGCAGCCAAGACCCTAAAAACATTCAGTACTTC

clone_size: NA
d_call: TRBD1
v_call: TRBV30
j_call: TRBJ1-1
cdr3_aa: CAWSVGGKSTEAFF
cdr3_nt: TGTGCCTGGAGTGTAGGGGGCAAGAGCACTGAAGCTTTCTTT

clone_size: few
d_call: TRBD1
v_call: TRBV6-5
j_call: TRBJ2-2
cdr3_aa: CASSYSGRGPGELFF
cdr3_nt: TGTGCCAGCAGTTACTCGGGCAGGGGGCCCGGGGAGCTGTTTTTT

clone_size: NA
d_call: NA
v_call: TRBV27
j_call: TRBJ1-1
cdr3_aa: CASSRIDGLLAPEAFF
cdr3_nt: TGTGCCAGCAGTCGCATAGACGGGTTACTGGCTCCTGAAGCTTTCTTT

clone_size: NA
d_call: TRBD2
v_call: TRBV4-1
j_call: TRBJ2-1
cdr3_aa: CASSQGLAAYNEQFF
cdr3_nt: TGCGCCAGCAGCCAGGGACTAGCGGCATACAATGAGCAGTTCTTC

clone_size: once
d_call: TRBD2
v_call: TRBV4-3
j_call: TRBJ2-1
cdr3_aa: CASSQDRGTSGRSNEQFF
cdr3_nt: TGCGCCAGCAGCCAAGACAGGGGCACTAGCGGGAGGAGCAATGAGCAGTTCTTC

clone_size: NA
d_call: TRBD1
v_call: TRBV27
j_call: TRBJ1-2
cdr3_aa: CASRRRQGVGDGYTF
cdr3_nt: TGTGCCAGCAGGCGACGACAGGGAGTAGGGGATGGCTACACCTTC

clone_size: NA
d_call: NA
v_call: TRBV29-1
j_call: TRBJ2-1
cdr3_aa: CSVLKGGNSYNEQFF
cdr3_nt: TGCAGCGTTTTGAAGGGCGGGAACTCCTACAATGAGCAGTTCTTC

clone_size: once
d_call: NA
v_call: TRBV6-5
j_call: TRBJ2-2
cdr3_aa: CATGRGKLNTGELFF
cdr3_nt: TGTGCCACCGGCCGGGGGAAATTGAACACCGGGGAGCTGTTTTTT

clone_size: NA
d_call: NA
v_call: TRBV6-1
j_call: TRBJ1-1
cdr3_aa: CASSPSGRRNTEAFF
cdr3_nt: TGTGCCAGCAGTCCCTCAGGGCGTAGGAACACTGAAGCTTTCTTT